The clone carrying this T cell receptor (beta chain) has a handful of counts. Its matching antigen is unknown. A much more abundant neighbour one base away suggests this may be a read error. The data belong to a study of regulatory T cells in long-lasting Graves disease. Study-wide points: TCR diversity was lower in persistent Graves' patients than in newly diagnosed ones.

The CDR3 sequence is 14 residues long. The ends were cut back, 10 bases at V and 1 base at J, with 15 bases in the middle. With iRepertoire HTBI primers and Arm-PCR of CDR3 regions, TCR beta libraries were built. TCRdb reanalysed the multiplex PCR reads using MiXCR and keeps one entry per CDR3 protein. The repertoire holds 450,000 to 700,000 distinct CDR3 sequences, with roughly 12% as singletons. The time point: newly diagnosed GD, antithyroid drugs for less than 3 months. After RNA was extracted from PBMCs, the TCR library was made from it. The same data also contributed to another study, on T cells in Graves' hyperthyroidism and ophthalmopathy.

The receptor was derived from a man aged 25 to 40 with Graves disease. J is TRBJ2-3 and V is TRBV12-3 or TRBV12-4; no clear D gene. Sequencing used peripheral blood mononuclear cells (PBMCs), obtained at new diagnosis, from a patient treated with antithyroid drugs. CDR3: CAIKPITRTDTQYF. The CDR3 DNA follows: TGTGCCATTAAGCCGATAACCCGCACAGATACGCAGTATTTT.